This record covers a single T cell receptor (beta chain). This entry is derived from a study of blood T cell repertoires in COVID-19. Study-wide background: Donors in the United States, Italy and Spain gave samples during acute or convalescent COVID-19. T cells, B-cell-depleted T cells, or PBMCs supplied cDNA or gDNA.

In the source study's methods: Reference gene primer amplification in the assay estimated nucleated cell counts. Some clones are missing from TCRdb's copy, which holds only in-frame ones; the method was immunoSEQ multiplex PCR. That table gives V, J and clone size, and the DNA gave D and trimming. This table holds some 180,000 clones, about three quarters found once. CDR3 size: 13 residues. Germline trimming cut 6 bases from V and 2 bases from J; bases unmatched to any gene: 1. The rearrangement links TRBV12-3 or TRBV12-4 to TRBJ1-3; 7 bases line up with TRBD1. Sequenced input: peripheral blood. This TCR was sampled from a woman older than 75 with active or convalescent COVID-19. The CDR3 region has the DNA TGTGCCAGCAGGACAGGGCCTGGAAACACCATATATTTT. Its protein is CASRTGPGNTIYF.